Following are 14 T cell receptor beta chains from one sample sequenced in a study. One entry per CDR3 protein results from TCRdb running MiXCR on the 5' RACE reads. The sample yields about 6,000 distinct CDR3 sequences, around 59% seen once. Material for sequencing was naive CD4+ T cells sorted from blood. Stated subset: naive CD4+ T cells, CD4+CD45RA+CD25-. These receptors came from a female donor with breast cancer.

This clonotype was seen more than once but under ten times. The chain employs TRBV13 and TRBJ1-4; 8 positions match TRBD1. CDR3 size: 17 residues. The germline CDR1 and CDR2 sequences are PRHDT and FYEKMQ (reference sequence). The trim removed 5 bases at V and 1 base at J, leaving 9 bases unmatched. The CDR3 bases are TGTGCCAGCAGCCTTAAAGGGACAGGCGGAACTAATGAAAAACTGTTTTTT. Amino acid sequence: CASSLKGTGGTNEKLFF.

Remarks on this clonotype: At one boundary the junction diverges from the germline segment, which might be a read error. The chain couples TRBV6-2 or TRBV6-3 to TRBJ2-1; 8 nucleotides align to TRBD2. CDR3 length equals 18 residues. Germline loops: CDR1 MNHEY, CDR2 SVGEGT. The CDR3 sequence: CASGYSIGDGRAFNEQFF. CDR3 nucleotides: TGTGCCAGCGGTTACTCGATCGGTGACGGGAGGGCCTTCAATGAGCAGTTCTTC.

The rearrangement uses TRBV11-2 and TRBJ2-1; no clear D gene. The CDR3 sequence is 13 residues long. Germline assignment: CDR1 SGHAT and CDR2 FQNNGV. Trimming removed 0 bases at V and 10 bases at J, with 10 bases between. As DNA, the CDR3 is TGTGCCAGCAGCTTAGAACGGTTCGGGGAGCAGTTCTTC. It encodes CASSLERFGEQFF.

This rearrangement joins TRBV20-1 to TRBJ1-2; no clear D gene. The germline V gene encodes CDR1 DFQATT and CDR2 SNEGSKA (reference sequence). The CDR3 has 12 residues. Trimming stripped 0 bases from V and 8 bases from J, with 10 bases between. CDR3 DNA: TGCAGTGCTAGAGATCTGGGCGCGGGCTACACCTTC. This sequence encodes CSARDLGAGYTF.

This chain connects TRBV28 to TRBJ1-2, with 8 bases aligning to TRBD1. Germline loops: CDR1 MDHEN, CDR2 SYDVKM. Losses at the gene ends were 6 bases for V and 12 bases for J; bases not matched to a gene: 9. The CDR3 spans 12 residues. The chain's CDR3 is CASRDRVRGDTF. The DNA of the CDR3 is TGTGCCAGCAGGGACAGGGTTCGCGGCGACACCTTC.

CDR3 sequence reads: CASSSQGAPYEQYF. The CDR3 DNA is TGTGCCAGCAGTTCTCAGGGGGCCCCCTACGAGCAGTACTTC. The rearrangement uses TRBV12-3 or TRBV12-4 and TRBJ2-7, with TRBD1 matching 8 bases. The CDR3 contains 14 residues. The J segment lost 2 bases and the V segment lost 4 bases, leaving 4 bases of the junction unmatched.

The CDR3: CSASGQKETQYF. The CDR3 nucleotides read TGCAGTGCTAGTGGACAAAAAGAGACCCAGTACTTC. The genes are TRBV20-1 and TRBJ2-5; D possibly corresponds to TRBD1 (5 bases). The germline V gene has CDR1 DFQATT and CDR2 SNEGSKA (reference sequence). Trimming took off 3 bases at V and 3 bases at J, with 8 bases between the two ends. The CDR3 extends over 12 amino acids.

The V call is TRBV24-1, the J call TRBJ2-1, with 16 positions matching TRBD2. This CDR3 is built from 18 residues. V was pared by 6 bases and J by 1 base, with 5 bases of the junction left unmatched. Germline lookup yields CDR1 KGHDR and CDR2 SFDVKD. CDR3 DNA sequence: TGTGCCACCAGTCCGGGACTAGCGGGAGGGAGATCCTACAATGAGCAGTTCTTC. It codes for CATSPGLAGGRSYNEQFF.

V usage is TRBV20-1 and J usage is TRBJ2-5, with D perhaps matching TRBD2 (6 bases). Germline V gene sequence: CDR1 DFQATT, CDR2 SNEGSKA (reference sequence). V dropped 6 bases and J dropped 2 bases, with 16 bases sitting between them. The CDR3 extends over 14 amino acids. The CDR3 DNA sequence: TGCAGTGCAGCTTCCGGGACTCGGCAAGAGACCCAGTACTTC. It translates to CSAASGTRQETQYF.

This chain connects TRBV25-1 to TRBJ2-7; TRBD2 agrees at 8 bases. The CDR3 has 18 residues. Germline values: CDR1 MGHDK, CDR2 SYGVNS. The junction had 16 bases not matched to a gene; V was cut back by 5 bases and J by 1 base. CDR3 region: CASSQSGTSEIFSYEQYF. As DNA, the CDR3 is TGTGCCAGCAGTCAAAGTGGGACTAGTGAGATCTTTTCCTACGAGCAGTACTTC.

This clonotype was observed a handful of times. The rearrangement links TRBV5-1 to TRBJ1-4, with D tentatively TRBD1 (5 bases). The CDR3 has 16 amino acids. V was pared by 4 bases and J by 2 bases, with 15 bases between. Germline loops: CDR1 SGHRS, CDR2 YFSETQ. The CDR3 coding sequence is TGCGCCAGCAGCCTGGGCCTCCGGGGGACTAATGAAAAACTGTTTTTT. Its translation is CASSLGLRGTNEKLFF. The variable domain in full, with the rest retrieved from reference TRBV5-1 and TRBJ1-4, is KAGVTQTPRYLIKTRGQQVTLSCSPISGHRSVSWYQQTPGQGLQFLFEYFSETQRNKGNFPGRFSGRQFSNSRSEMNVSTLELGDSALYLCASSLGLRGTNEKLFFGSGTQLSVL.

This clonotype has only a few counts. The chain is built from TRBV6-6 and TRBJ2-5; 14 positions match TRBD2. Germline lookup yields CDR1 MNHNY and CDR2 SVGAGI (reference sequence). The CDR3 is 16 residues long. Unmatched junction bases numbered 8, after V lost 6 bases and J lost 5 bases. The CDR3 nucleotides read TGTGCCAGCAGGGGGACTAGCGGGAGCTGGGAGGAGACCCAGTACTTC. Translating it yields CASRGTSGSWEETQYF.

The V call is TRBV27, the J call TRBJ2-3; 10 bases fit TRBD2. The CDR3 runs to 15 residues. The V segment lost 2 bases and the J segment 6 bases; nucleotides outside the gene matches: 5. Per germline, CDR1 MNHEY and CDR2 SMNVEV (reference sequence). CDR3 amino acids: CASSLRLAGVDTQYF. CDR3 nucleotide sequence: TGTGCCAGCAGTTTACGGCTAGCGGGAGTGGATACGCAGTATTTT.

This sequence joins TRBV18 and TRBJ1-2, with D uncertain. CDR3 length: 15 residues. With 4 bases removed from V and 6 bases from J, the gap between germline ends came to 18 bases. Germline V gene lookup returns CDR1 KGHSH and CDR2 LQKENI. The CDR3 here is CASSREDLGPHGYTF. CDR3 nucleotide sequence: TGTGCCAGCTCACGGGAGGACCTAGGCCCTCATGGCTACACCTTC.